Listed below are T cell receptor beta chains from one sample, sequenced in a study of persistence of HIV-infected CD4 T cells. For these receptors, no antigen is known. Sequencing used immunoSEQ multiplex PCR; TCRdb keeps in-frame clones, though not all of them. The repertoire holds over 60,000 clones, 65% to 80% seen once, with 1.5% to 2% in the top ten. The specimen was CD4+ T cells sorted from PBMCs after roughly 17-hour stimulation, collected from a patient who received antiretroviral therapy. The origin of the receptors is an adult man with HIV who was CMV-seropositive. Each CDR3 is given with its conserved first and last residue. Fields, in order: J gene, D gene, clone size, V gene, CDR3 DNA, CDR3 protein. A D gene is named only where the DNA matches it firmly. Only part of the rows carry a size: once, few, many, or a class if the clone is expanded.

>TRBJ1-1|TRBD1|once|TRBV7-6
TGTGCCAGCAGCTTAGCGTTGGCAGGGGGTAACACTGAAGCTTTCTTT
CASSLALAGGNTEAFF
>TRBJ1-1|TRBD1|.|TRBV5-1
TGCGCCAGCAGCTCCGGACAGGGAACCACTGAAGCTTTCTTT
CASSSGQGTTEAFF
>TRBJ1-4|.|few|TRBV28
TGTGCCAGCGGAGAGCGATCGGACGGTGAAAAACTGTTTTTT
CASGERSDGEKLFF
>TRBJ1-2|TRBD1|once|TRBV2
TGTGCCAGCAGTCGACAGGGGGAGAGCGATGGCTACACCTTC
CASSRQGESDGYTF
>TRBJ1-2|TRBD1|once|TRBV5-1
TGCGCCAGCAGCGCGGACAGGGGTACCTATGGCTACACCTTC
CASSADRGTYGYTF
>TRBJ2-2|.|.|TRBV5-4
TGTGCCAGCAGCTTGGGGCAGGGAAACACCGGGGAGCTGTTTTTT
CASSLGQGNTGELFF
>TRBJ2-7|TRBD1|.|TRBV5-1
TGCGCCAGCAGCTTGGGAGGGACAGGGTCCTACGAGCAGTACTTC
CASSLGGTGSYEQYF
>TRBJ1-2|.|.|TRBV21-1
TGTGCCAGCAGCAAAGAAGGCAGGTACTATGGCTACACCTTC
CASSKEGRYYGYTF
>TRBJ2-7|.|.|TRBV11-2
TGTGCCAGCAGTTTCAGAATTAGTGACTACGAGCAGTACTTC
CASSFRISDYEQYF
>TRBJ2-3|.|.|TRBV2
TGTGCCAGCAGACCAGGACAGCGCACAGATACGCAGTATTTT
CASRPGQRTDTQYF
>TRBJ1-1|.|.|TRBV19
TGTGCCAGTAGGAGGGGCGTGAACACTGAAGCTTTCTTT
CASRRGVNTEAFF
>TRBJ2-4|.|.|TRBV7-9
TGTGCCAGCAGCCAGACCAGGTCCAGTAACATTCAGTACTTC
CASSQTRSSNIQYF
>TRBJ1-5|.|few|TRBV7-9
TGTGCCAGCAGCTCGGTGGGGGGGAGCAATCAGCCCCAGCATTTT
CASSSVGGSNQPQHF
>TRBJ1-2|TRBD1|few|TRBV6-6
TGTGCCAGCAGTCGACCGAACCACGGACAGGGAGGAGGCTACACCTTC
CASSRPNHGQGGGYTF
>TRBJ1-3|.|few|TRBV9
TGTGCCAGCAGCCCAGAGGGGGTTTCTGGAAACACCATATATTTT
CASSPEGVSGNTIYF
>TRBJ1-1|.|.|TRBV3-1/TRBV3-2
TGTGCCAGCAGCTCGGGACTGGGGAGGGCTTTCTTT
CASSSGLGRAFF
>TRBJ2-3|TRBD1|once|TRBV2
TGTGCCAGCAGTCGCCGGACAGGGGGCAAGGATACGCAGTATTTT
CASSRRTGGKDTQYF
>TRBJ2-7|.|.|TRBV9
TGTGCCAGCAGCGCCCGGGACTCTAGCTCCTACGAGCAGTACTTC
CASSARDSSSYEQYF
>TRBJ1-1|.|.|TRBV6-6
TGTGCCACTGAGCCCCGGAGCACTGAAGCTTTCTTT
CATEPRSTEAFF
>TRBJ2-7|TRBD1|.|TRBV7-2
TGTGCCAGCAGCTGGGACAGGGGGCAGCGAGAGCAGTACTTC
CASSWDRGQREQYF
>TRBJ2-7|.|once|TRBV9
TGTGCCAGCAACAAGGGGGATGCCTCCTACGAGCAGTACTTC
CASNKGDASYEQYF
>TRBJ1-6|.|.|TRBV18
TGTGCCAGCTCACCCCTAGGAGGGGATAATTCACCCCTCCACTTT
CASSPLGGDNSPLHF
>TRBJ1-2|.|.|TRBV3-1/TRBV3-2
TGTGCCAGCAGCCAAGTGGGAGGGGGATCTGATGGCTACACCTTC
CASSQVGGGSDGYTF
>TRBJ1-5|.|.|TRBV19
TGTGCCAGTAGTATGAGGGATCAGCCCCAGCATTTT
CASSMRDQPQHF
>TRBJ1-4|.|.|TRBV2
TGTGCCAGTCGACAGTCGCCAAAGGGAGAAAAACTGTTTTTT
CASRQSPKGEKLFF